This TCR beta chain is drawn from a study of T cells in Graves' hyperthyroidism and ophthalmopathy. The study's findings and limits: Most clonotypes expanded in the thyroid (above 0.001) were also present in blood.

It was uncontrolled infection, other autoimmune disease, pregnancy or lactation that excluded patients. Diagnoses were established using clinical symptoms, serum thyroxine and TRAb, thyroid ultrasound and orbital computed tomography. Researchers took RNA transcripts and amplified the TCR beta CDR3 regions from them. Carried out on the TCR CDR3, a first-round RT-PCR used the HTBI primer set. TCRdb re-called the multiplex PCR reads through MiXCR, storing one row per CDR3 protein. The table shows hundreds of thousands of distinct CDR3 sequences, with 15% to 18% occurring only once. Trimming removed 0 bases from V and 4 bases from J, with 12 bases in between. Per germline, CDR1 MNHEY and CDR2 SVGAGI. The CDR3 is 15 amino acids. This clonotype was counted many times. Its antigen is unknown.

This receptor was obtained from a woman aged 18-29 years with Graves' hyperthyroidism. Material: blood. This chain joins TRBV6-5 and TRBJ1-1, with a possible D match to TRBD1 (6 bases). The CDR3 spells CASSYSPGTSTEAFF. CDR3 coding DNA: TGTGCCAGCAGTTACTCCCCAGGGACAAGCACTGAAGCTTTCTTT.